This is a list of T cell receptor beta chains from one sample in a study of T cell changes during pregnancy in multiple sclerosis. Assay used: immunoSEQ multiplex PCR; TCRdb lists only in-frame clones, some missing. The data show approximately 100,000 clones, around 92% seen once. Sequenced here: peripheral blood, sampled after pregnancy. The receptors shown here come from a female donor with multiple sclerosis, enrolled in a pregnancy study. Both conserved end residues are part of each CDR3. Fields, in order: J gene, V gene, D gene, clone size, CDR3 protein, CDR3 DNA. A D gene is named only where the DNA matches it firmly. Clone size is given for some rows only: seen once, a few or many times, or a class if the clone is expanded.

j_call: TRBJ1-4
v_call: TRBV4-2
d_call: .
clone_size: .
cdr3_aa: CASSQDRLGRGATNEKLFF
cdr3_nt: TGTGCCAGCAGCCAAGATAGGTTGGGGCGGGGAGCAACTAATGAAAAACTGTTTTTT

j_call: TRBJ1-5
v_call: TRBV27
d_call: TRBD1
clone_size: .
cdr3_aa: CASRPQGALVSNQPQHF
cdr3_nt: TGTGCCAGCAGACCCCAGGGGGCGCTAGTTAGCAATCAGCCCCAGCATTTT

j_call: TRBJ1-1
v_call: TRBV6-4
d_call: .
clone_size: .
cdr3_aa: CASRAGHSGEAFF
cdr3_nt: TGTGCCAGCAGGGCAGGGCATTCAGGTGAAGCTTTCTTT

j_call: TRBJ1-5
v_call: TRBV28
d_call: .
clone_size: once
cdr3_aa: CASSTRYGANQPQHF
cdr3_nt: TGTGCCAGCAGCACCCGTTATGGGGCTAATCAGCCCCAGCATTTT

j_call: TRBJ2-7
v_call: TRBV29-1
d_call: TRBD1
clone_size: .
cdr3_aa: CSVARQGSYEQYF
cdr3_nt: TGCAGCGTGGCAAGACAGGGCTCCTACGAGCAGTACTTC

j_call: TRBJ1-2
v_call: TRBV27
d_call: TRBD1
clone_size: .
cdr3_aa: CASSLSFQGAAYGYTF
cdr3_nt: TGTGCCAGCAGTTTATCTTTTCAGGGGGCGGCCTATGGCTACACCTTC

j_call: TRBJ2-3
v_call: TRBV14
d_call: TRBD2
clone_size: once
cdr3_aa: CASSLVLAGAQYF
cdr3_nt: TGTGCCAGCAGCCTCGTACTAGCGGGAGCGCAGTATTTT

j_call: TRBJ1-1
v_call: TRBV7-3
d_call: .
clone_size: few
cdr3_aa: CASSLQGRNTEAFF
cdr3_nt: TGTGCCAGCAGCTTACAAGGGAGGAACACTGAAGCTTTCTTT

j_call: TRBJ2-1
v_call: TRBV19
d_call: TRBD2
clone_size: .
cdr3_aa: CASKREASYNEQFF
cdr3_nt: TGTGCCAGTAAACGGGAGGCCTCCTACAATGAGCAGTTCTTC

j_call: TRBJ1-1
v_call: TRBV27
d_call: .
clone_size: .
cdr3_aa: CASSSQRALNTEAFF
cdr3_nt: TGTGCCAGCAGTTCCCAGAGGGCTTTAAACACTGAAGCTTTCTTT

j_call: TRBJ2-2
v_call: TRBV7-9
d_call: .
clone_size: few
cdr3_aa: CASGGYGEANTGELFF
cdr3_nt: TGTGCCAGCGGAGGGTACGGTGAGGCGAACACCGGGGAGCTGTTTTTT

j_call: TRBJ1-1
v_call: TRBV7-9
d_call: .
clone_size: few
cdr3_aa: CASSGGTADTEAFF
cdr3_nt: TGTGCCAGCAGCGGGGGGACGGCGGACACTGAAGCTTTCTTT

j_call: TRBJ1-5
v_call: TRBV2
d_call: .
clone_size: .
cdr3_aa: CASKGGVSNQPQHF
cdr3_nt: TGTGCCAGCAAAGGCGGGGTCAGCAATCAGCCCCAGCATTTT

j_call: TRBJ2-1
v_call: TRBV7-8
d_call: TRBD2
clone_size: .
cdr3_aa: CASSLPPPMTSGEYNEQFF
cdr3_nt: TGTGCCAGCAGCTTACCCCCACCAATGACTAGCGGGGAGTACAATGAGCAGTTCTTC

j_call: TRBJ2-3
v_call: TRBV5-1
d_call: TRBD2
clone_size: .
cdr3_aa: CASSGGVGPADTQYF
cdr3_nt: TGCGCCAGCAGCGGGGGGGTGGGTCCCGCAGATACGCAGTATTTT

j_call: TRBJ1-5
v_call: TRBV4-1
d_call: TRBD1
clone_size: .
cdr3_aa: CASSQDSADRADSNQPQHF
cdr3_nt: TGCGCCAGCAGCCAAGATTCGGCGGACAGGGCGGATAGCAATCAGCCCCAGCATTTT

j_call: TRBJ1-3
v_call: TRBV30
d_call: .
clone_size: .
cdr3_aa: CAWSQSSGNTIYF
cdr3_nt: TGTGCCTGGAGTCAGTCCTCTGGAAACACCATATATTTT

j_call: TRBJ2-1
v_call: TRBV18
d_call: .
clone_size: once
cdr3_aa: CASSPPGFGYNEQFF
cdr3_nt: TGTGCCAGCTCACCCCCCGGTTTTGGTTACAATGAGCAGTTCTTC

j_call: TRBJ1-2
v_call: TRBV10-1
d_call: .
clone_size: .
cdr3_aa: CASSESATAGYTF
cdr3_nt: TGCGCCAGCAGTGAGTCCGCCACCGCGGGCTACACCTTC

j_call: TRBJ2-2
v_call: TRBV7-8
d_call: .
clone_size: .
cdr3_aa: CASLNGELFF
cdr3_nt: TGTGCCAGCTTAAACGGGGAGCTGTTTTTT

j_call: TRBJ2-7
v_call: TRBV6-1
d_call: TRBD1
clone_size: .
cdr3_aa: CASSRPGQGYEQYF
cdr3_nt: TGTGCCAGCAGTCGCCCGGGACAGGGGTACGAGCAGTACTTC

j_call: TRBJ2-2
v_call: TRBV7-9
d_call: TRBD2
clone_size: .
cdr3_aa: CASSAMGLANNTGELFF
cdr3_nt: TGTGCCAGCAGCGCGATGGGACTAGCGAATAACACCGGGGAGCTGTTTTTT

j_call: TRBJ2-1
v_call: TRBV6-5
d_call: TRBD2
clone_size: once
cdr3_aa: CASSYRGSSYNEQFF
cdr3_nt: TGTGCCAGCAGTTACCGCGGGAGCTCCTACAATGAGCAGTTCTTC

j_call: TRBJ1-1
v_call: TRBV6-6
d_call: .
clone_size: .
cdr3_aa: CASSYRGEWQTEAFF
cdr3_nt: TGTGCCAGCAGTTACCGTGGGGAGTGGCAAACTGAAGCTTTCTTT

j_call: TRBJ2-1
v_call: TRBV2
d_call: .
clone_size: .
cdr3_aa: CASSEGTAKGEQFF
cdr3_nt: TGTGCCAGCAGTGAAGGGACAGCTAAAGGTGAGCAGTTCTTC

j_call: TRBJ2-1
v_call: TRBV7-9
d_call: .
clone_size: .
cdr3_aa: CASSSPGSIIEQFF
cdr3_nt: TGTGCCAGCAGCTCACCCGGGTCCATCATTGAGCAGTTCTTC

j_call: TRBJ1-1
v_call: TRBV5-1
d_call: .
clone_size: few
cdr3_aa: CASSLGHRDTEAFF
cdr3_nt: TGCGCCAGCAGCTTGGGACACAGGGACACTGAAGCTTTCTTT

j_call: TRBJ2-2
v_call: TRBV6-5
d_call: .
clone_size: .
cdr3_aa: CASHSVIPGELFF
cdr3_nt: TGTGCCAGCCATAGTGTAATCCCCGGGGAGCTGTTTTTT

j_call: TRBJ1-3
v_call: TRBV19
d_call: TRBD1
clone_size: .
cdr3_aa: CASGDRGAGNTIYF
cdr3_nt: TGTGCCAGTGGGGACAGGGGAGCTGGAAACACCATATATTTT

j_call: TRBJ2-5
v_call: TRBV9
d_call: .
clone_size: .
cdr3_aa: CASSGRDSKETQYF
cdr3_nt: TGTGCCAGCAGCGGGCGGGACTCAAAAGAGACCCAGTACTTC

j_call: TRBJ1-2
v_call: TRBV30
d_call: .
clone_size: .
cdr3_aa: CAWRARANYGYTF
cdr3_nt: TGTGCCTGGAGGGCCCGGGCTAACTATGGCTACACCTTC

j_call: TRBJ2-2
v_call: TRBV7-7
d_call: .
clone_size: .
cdr3_aa: CASSLDAGGELFF
cdr3_nt: TGTGCCAGCAGCTTAGACGCGGGCGGGGAGCTGTTTTTT

j_call: TRBJ2-7
v_call: TRBV29-1
d_call: TRBD2
clone_size: .
cdr3_aa: CSVVLTSGTNYEQYF
cdr3_nt: TGCAGCGTGGTACTGACTAGCGGAACAAACTACGAGCAGTACTTC

j_call: TRBJ2-2
v_call: TRBV7-2
d_call: TRBD2
clone_size: .
cdr3_aa: CASSLGGGPNTGELFF
cdr3_nt: TGTGCCAGCAGCTTAGGCGGGGGGCCGAACACCGGGGAGCTGTTTTTT

j_call: TRBJ2-7
v_call: TRBV18
d_call: .
clone_size: .
cdr3_aa: CASSLQAYEQYF
cdr3_nt: TGTGCCAGCTCCCTACAGGCCTACGAGCAGTACTTC

j_call: TRBJ1-1
v_call: TRBV5-3
d_call: TRBD1
clone_size: .
cdr3_aa: CARSLTGTMNTEAFF
cdr3_nt: TGTGCCAGAAGCCTGACAGGGACCATGAACACTGAAGCTTTCTTT

j_call: TRBJ1-2
v_call: TRBV30
d_call: .
clone_size: .
cdr3_aa: CAWTRDTNYGYTF
cdr3_nt: TGTGCCTGGACCCGGGACACCAACTATGGCTACACCTTC

j_call: TRBJ1-1
v_call: TRBV6-5
d_call: .
clone_size: once
cdr3_aa: CASSNPGLYTEAFF
cdr3_nt: TGTGCCAGCAGTAATCCGGGACTATACACTGAAGCTTTCTTT

j_call: TRBJ2-2
v_call: TRBV19
d_call: .
clone_size: .
cdr3_aa: CASSIGTGPDTGELFF
cdr3_nt: TGTGCCAGTAGTATAGGAACAGGACCCGACACCGGGGAGCTGTTTTTT

j_call: TRBJ2-1
v_call: TRBV4-2
d_call: TRBD2
clone_size: once
cdr3_aa: CASSQEVGTGGNEQFF
cdr3_nt: TGTGCCAGCAGCCAAGAGGTTGGGACGGGAGGCAATGAGCAGTTCTTC

j_call: TRBJ1-2
v_call: TRBV6-5
d_call: .
clone_size: once
cdr3_aa: CASSYTGIYGYTF
cdr3_nt: TGTGCCAGCAGTTACACGGGAATCTATGGCTACACCTTC

j_call: TRBJ2-3
v_call: TRBV29-1
d_call: TRBD1
clone_size: .
cdr3_aa: CSVGQGTDTQYF
cdr3_nt: TGCAGCGTTGGACAGGGGACAGATACGCAGTATTTT

j_call: TRBJ1-1
v_call: TRBV15
d_call: .
clone_size: .
cdr3_aa: CATSREGMNTEAFF
cdr3_nt: TGTGCCACCAGCCGTGAGGGAATGAACACTGAAGCTTTCTTT

j_call: TRBJ2-6
v_call: TRBV6-1
d_call: .
clone_size: .
cdr3_aa: CASSEVGRPLSGANVLTF
cdr3_nt: TGTGCCAGCAGTGAAGTTGGGAGGCCTTTATCTGGGGCCAACGTCCTGACTTTC

j_call: TRBJ1-1
v_call: TRBV18
d_call: .
clone_size: once
cdr3_aa: CASSSGVGRVGTEAFF
cdr3_nt: TGTGCCAGCTCCTCAGGGGTGGGGCGCGTCGGCACTGAAGCTTTCTTT